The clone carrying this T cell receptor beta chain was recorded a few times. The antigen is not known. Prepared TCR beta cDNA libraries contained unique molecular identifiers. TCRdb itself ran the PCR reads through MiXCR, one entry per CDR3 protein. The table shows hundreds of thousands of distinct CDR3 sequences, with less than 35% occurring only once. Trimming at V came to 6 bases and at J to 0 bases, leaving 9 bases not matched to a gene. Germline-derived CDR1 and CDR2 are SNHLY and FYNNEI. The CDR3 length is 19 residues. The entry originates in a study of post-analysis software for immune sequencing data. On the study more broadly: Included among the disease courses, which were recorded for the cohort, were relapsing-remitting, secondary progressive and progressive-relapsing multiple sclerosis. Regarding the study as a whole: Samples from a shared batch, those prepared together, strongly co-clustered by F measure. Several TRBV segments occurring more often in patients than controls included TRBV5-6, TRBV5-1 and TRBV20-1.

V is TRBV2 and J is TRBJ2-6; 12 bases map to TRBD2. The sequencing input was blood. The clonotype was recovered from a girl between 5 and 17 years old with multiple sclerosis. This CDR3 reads CASSPRLAGAISGANVLTF. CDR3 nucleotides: TGTGCCAGCAGCCCCAGACTAGCGGGGGCCATCTCTGGGGCCAACGTCCTGACTTTC.